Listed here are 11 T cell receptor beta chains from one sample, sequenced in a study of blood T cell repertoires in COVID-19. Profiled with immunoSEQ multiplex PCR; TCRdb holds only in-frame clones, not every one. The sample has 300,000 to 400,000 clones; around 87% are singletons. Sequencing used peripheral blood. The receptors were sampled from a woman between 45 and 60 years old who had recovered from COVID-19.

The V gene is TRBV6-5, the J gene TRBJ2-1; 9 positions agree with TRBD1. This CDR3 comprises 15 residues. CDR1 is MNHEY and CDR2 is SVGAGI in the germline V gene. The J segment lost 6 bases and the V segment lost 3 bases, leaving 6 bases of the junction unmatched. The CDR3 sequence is CASSYSGQGPNEQFF. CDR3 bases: TGTGCCAGCAGTTATAGTGGACAGGGGCCCAATGAGCAGTTCTTC.

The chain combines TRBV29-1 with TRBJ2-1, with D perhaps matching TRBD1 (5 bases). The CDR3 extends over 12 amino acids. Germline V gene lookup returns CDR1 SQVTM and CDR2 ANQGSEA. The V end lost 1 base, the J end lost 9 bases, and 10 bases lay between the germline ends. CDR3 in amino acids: CSVEVSGFEQFF. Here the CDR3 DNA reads TGCAGCGTTGAAGTATCAGGGTTTGAGCAGTTCTTC.

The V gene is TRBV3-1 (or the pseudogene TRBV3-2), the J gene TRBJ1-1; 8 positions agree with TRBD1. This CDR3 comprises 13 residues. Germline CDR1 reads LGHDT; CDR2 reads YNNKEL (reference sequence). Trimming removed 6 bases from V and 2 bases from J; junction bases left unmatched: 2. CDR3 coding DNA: TGTGCCAGCAGAGGGACAGGCAACACTGAAGCTTTCTTT. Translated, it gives CASRGTGNTEAFF.

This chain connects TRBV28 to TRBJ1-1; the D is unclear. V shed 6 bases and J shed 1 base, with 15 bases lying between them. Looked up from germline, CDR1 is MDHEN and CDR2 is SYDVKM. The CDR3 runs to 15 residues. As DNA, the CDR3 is TGTGCCAGCAGCTCAGGCTCTACGAGGAACACTGAAGCTTTCTTT. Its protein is CASSSGSTRNTEAFF. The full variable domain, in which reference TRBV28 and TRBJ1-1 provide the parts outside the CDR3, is DVKVTQSSRYLVKRTGEKVFLECVQDMDHENMFWYRQDPGLGLRLIYFSYDVKMKEKGDIPEGYSVSREKKERFSLILESASTNQTSMYLCASSSGSTRNTEAFFGQGTRLTVV.

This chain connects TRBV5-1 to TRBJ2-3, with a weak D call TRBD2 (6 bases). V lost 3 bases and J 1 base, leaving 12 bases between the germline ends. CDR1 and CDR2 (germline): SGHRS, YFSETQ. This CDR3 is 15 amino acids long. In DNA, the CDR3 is TGCGCCAGCAGCTCCATTCCTAGCGGCACAGATACGCAGTATTTT. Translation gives CASSSIPSGTDTQYF.

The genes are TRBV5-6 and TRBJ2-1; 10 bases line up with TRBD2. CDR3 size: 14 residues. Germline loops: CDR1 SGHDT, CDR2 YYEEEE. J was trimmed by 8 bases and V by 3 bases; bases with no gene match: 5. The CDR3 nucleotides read TGTGCCAGCAGCTCGCTAGCGGGAGATTATGAGCAGTTCTTC. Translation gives CASSSLAGDYEQFF. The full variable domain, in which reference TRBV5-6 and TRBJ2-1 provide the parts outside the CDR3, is DAGVTQSPTHLIKTRGQQVTLRCSPKSGHDTVSWYQQALGQGPQFIFQYYEEEERQRGNFPDRFSGHQFPNYSSELNVNALLLGDSALYLCASSSLAGDYEQFFGPGTRLTVL.

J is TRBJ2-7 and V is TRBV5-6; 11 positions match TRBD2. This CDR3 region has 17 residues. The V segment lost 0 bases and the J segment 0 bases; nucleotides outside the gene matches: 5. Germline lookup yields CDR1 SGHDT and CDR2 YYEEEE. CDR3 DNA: TGTGCCAGCAGCTTGGCGGCTAGCGGGGGGCACTCCTACGAGCAGTACTTC. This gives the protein CASSLAASGGHSYEQYF.

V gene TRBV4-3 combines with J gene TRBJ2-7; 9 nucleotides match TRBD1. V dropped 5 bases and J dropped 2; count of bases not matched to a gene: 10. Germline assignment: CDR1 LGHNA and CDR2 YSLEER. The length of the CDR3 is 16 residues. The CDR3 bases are TGCGCCAGCAGCAGGGTACAGGGGGCTTCCCCCTACGAGCAGTACTTC. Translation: CASSRVQGASPYEQYF.

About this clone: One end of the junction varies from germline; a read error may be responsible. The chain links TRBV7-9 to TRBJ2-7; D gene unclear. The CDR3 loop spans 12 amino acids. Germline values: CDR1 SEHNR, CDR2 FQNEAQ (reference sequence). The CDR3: CASSPDSDEQYF. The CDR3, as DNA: TGTGCCAGCAGCCCAGACTCCGACGAGCAGTACTTC. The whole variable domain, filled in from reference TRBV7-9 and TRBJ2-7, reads DTGVSQNPRHKITKRGQNVTFRCDPISEHNRLYWYRQTLGQGPEFLTYFQNEAQLEKSRLLSDRFSAERPKGSFSTLEIQRTEQGDSAMYLCASSPDSDEQYFGPGTRLTVT.

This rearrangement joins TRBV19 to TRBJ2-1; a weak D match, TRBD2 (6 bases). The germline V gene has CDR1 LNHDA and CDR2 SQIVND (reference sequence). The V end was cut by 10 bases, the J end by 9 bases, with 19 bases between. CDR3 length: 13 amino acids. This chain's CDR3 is CATGGTAGVEQFF. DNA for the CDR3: TGTGCCACCGGAGGGACCGCCGGTGTTGAGCAGTTCTTC.

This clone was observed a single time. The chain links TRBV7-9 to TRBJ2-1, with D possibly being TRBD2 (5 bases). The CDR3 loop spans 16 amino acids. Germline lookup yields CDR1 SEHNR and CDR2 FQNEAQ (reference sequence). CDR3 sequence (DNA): TGTGCTACACGTCGGGGTAGCCCTAGCTCCTACAATGAGCAGTTCTTC. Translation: CATRRGSPSSYNEQFF.